Below, 18 T cell receptor beta chains from the same sample are listed, as sequenced in a study of blood T cell repertoires in COVID-19. Using immunoSEQ multiplex PCR, the repertoire was profiled, and TCRdb retains in-frame clones only, with some absent. The data hold 150,000 or so clones, with about 79% observed a single time. What was sequenced was PBMCs or T cells enriched from blood (not recorded which). The receptor set was obtained from a woman between 50 and 59 years old who had recovered from COVID-19.

The V and J genes are TRBV5-1 and TRBJ1-1, with TRBD1 identical over 8 bases. Germline values: CDR1 SGHRS, CDR2 YFSETQ. Germline trimming cut 0 bases from V and 1 base from J; bases unmatched to any gene: 5. The CDR3 runs 16 residues. In DNA, the CDR3 is TGCGCCAGCAGCTTGGGACAGGGGCTCCAGAACACTGAAGCTTTCTTT. Residues: CASSLGQGLQNTEAFF.

The V gene is TRBV28, the J gene TRBJ2-7; the D gene is possibly TRBD2 (5 bases). The CDR3 totals 15 residues. Trimming took off 7 bases at V and 2 bases at J, with 18 bases between the two ends. Germline CDR1 and CDR2: MDHEN and SYDVKM. Here the CDR3 DNA reads TGTGCCAGCACCAGTCCAATGGACTTCCCCTACGAGCAGTACTTC. Translated: CASTSPMDFPYEQYF.

The chain joins TRBV10-1 to TRBJ1-2; 8 positions match TRBD1. The CDR3 is 13 residues long. The germline V gene encodes CDR1 WNHNN and CDR2 SYGVQD (reference sequence). J was trimmed by 4 bases and V by 3 bases; bases with no gene match: 1. This CDR3 reads CASSEGTGYGYTF. DNA for the CDR3: TGCGCCAGCAGTGAAGGGACAGGCTATGGCTACACCTTC.

This clone has only a few counts. The chain has TRBV5-1 and TRBJ2-2; 7 nucleotides align to TRBD1. Losses at the gene ends were 5 bases for V and 2 bases for J; bases not matched to a gene: 9. The CDR3 consists of 16 residues. Germline CDR1 and CDR2: SGHRS and YFSETQ. The CDR3 here is CASRGAGTANTGELFF. CDR3 DNA sequence: TGCGCCAGCAGGGGCGCCGGGACAGCTAACACCGGGGAGCTGTTTTTT.

V gene TRBV7-3 combines with J gene TRBJ2-3; 13 bases are a match to TRBD2. The junction had 10 bases not matched to a gene; V was cut back by 4 bases and J by 3 bases. This CDR3 has 18 amino acids. The germline V gene has CDR1 SGHTA and CDR2 FQGTGA. The CDR3 DNA reads as TGTGCCAGCAGCTCAGGACTAGCGGGGGAGTCCCAGACAGATACGCAGTATTTT. This gives the protein CASSSGLAGESQTDTQYF.

The chain joins TRBV28 to TRBJ1-5; perhaps TRBD1 as D (5 bases). The germline CDR1 and CDR2 sequences are MDHEN and SYDVKM. With 8 bases removed from V and 3 bases from J, the gap between germline ends came to 17 bases. The CDR3 runs to 15 residues. CDR3 in amino acids: CASAPPDSPNQPQHF. The CDR3 DNA follows: TGTGCCAGCGCCCCCCCAGACAGCCCCAATCAGCCCCAGCATTTT.

This chain connects TRBV29-1 to TRBJ1-1; tentatively, D is TRBD1 (6 bases). Trimming removed 4 bases from V and 5 bases from J, with 14 bases in between. This CDR3 contains 13 residues. Germline assignment: CDR1 SQVTM and CDR2 ANQGSEA. The CDR3 is CSVGHRAETEAFF. The CDR3 DNA reads TGCAGCGTTGGTCACAGGGCCGAAACTGAAGCTTTCTTT. Based on the CDR3 plus reference TRBV29-1 and TRBJ1-1, the full variable domain is SAVISQKPSRDICQRGTSLTIQCQVDSQVTMMFWYRQQPGQSLTLIATANQGSEATYESGFVIDKFPISRPNLTFSTLTVSNMSPEDSSIYLCSVGHRAETEAFFGQGTRLTVV.

This chain connects TRBV2 to TRBJ1-3; 8 bases line up with TRBD1. Germline loops: CDR1 SNHLY, CDR2 FYNNEI. J was trimmed by 2 bases and V by 4 bases; bases with no gene match: 1. This CDR3 is 14 amino acids long. Written as DNA, the CDR3 is TGTGCCAGCAGTGTGGACAGGGCTGGAAACACCATATATTTT. Translating gives CASSVDRAGNTIYF. The variable domain in full, completed from reference TRBV2 and TRBJ1-3, reads EPEVTQTPSHQVTQMGQEVILRCVPISNHLYFYWYRQILGQKVEFLVSFYNNEISEKSEIFDDQFSVERPDGSNFTLKIRSTKLEDSAMYFCASSVDRAGNTIYFGEGSWLTVV.

This clone was observed a few times. J is TRBJ1-5 and V is TRBV7-2, with 9 bases fitting TRBD1. V lost 2 bases to trimming and J lost 8 bases; unmatched junction nucleotides: 13. CDR1 SGHTA and CDR2 FQGNSA come from the germline V gene. The CDR3 has 17 amino acids. CDR3 residues: CASSLLGDRVIREPQHF. DNA of the CDR3: TGTGCCAGCAGCTTACTTGGGGACAGGGTCATTAGAGAGCCCCAGCATTTT.

This chain links TRBV6-5 with TRBJ1-2, with D perhaps matching TRBD1 (5 bases). The germline gives CDR1 MNHEY, CDR2 SVGAGI. V was trimmed by 11 bases and J by 7 bases, leaving 23 bases between them. The CDR3 length is 14 residues. This CDR3 is CALIGTGRRFGYTF. CDR3 coding DNA: TGTGCCCTCATTGGAACAGGCCGCCGTTTTGGCTACACCTTC.

The chain uses TRBV7-2 and TRBJ2-7, with 9 positions matching TRBD2. The CDR3 is made up of 15 amino acids. Germline-derived CDR1 and CDR2 are SGHTA and FQGNSA. The trim removed 5 bases at V and 4 bases at J, leaving 9 bases unmatched. The CDR3 here is CASSTYLAGDYEQYF. CDR3 nucleotide sequence: TGTGCCAGCAGCACATATTTAGCGGGGGATTACGAGCAGTACTTC.

This chain links TRBV4-1 with TRBJ1-2; D is undetermined. V was pared by 10 bases and J by 3 bases, with 9 bases between. The CDR3 covers 11 residues. Germline V CDR1 and CDR2: MGHRA, YSYEKL. The CDR3 bases are TGCGCCACTTCGGGGTACTATGGCTACACCTTC. Protein sequence: CATSGYYGYTF.

The CDR3 here is CASSSMTSGLRLGADEQFF. DNA for the CDR3: TGTGCCAGCAGTTCAATGACTAGCGGCCTACGCTTGGGGGCAGATGAGCAGTTCTTC. V and J are TRBV28 and TRBJ2-1; 9 bases fit TRBD2. The CDR3 is 19 amino acids. J lost 8 bases, V lost 4 bases, and 21 bases had no gene match. Germline V gene data show CDR1 as MDHEN and CDR2 as SYDVKM.

The chain uses TRBV28 and TRBJ2-1; no firm D call. CDR3 length: 16 amino acids. Germline CDR1 is MDHEN and CDR2 is SYDVKM. V lost 4 bases and J lost 0, with 13 bases in between. Written as DNA, the CDR3 is TGTGCCAGCAGTTCCCCCTCCCTGAGCTCCTACAATGAGCAGTTCTTC. Encoded protein: CASSSPSLSSYNEQFF.

The chain joins TRBV5-4 to TRBJ2-3; D not resolved. This CDR3 spans 12 amino acids. Trimming took off 4 bases at V and 5 bases at J, with 8 bases between the two ends. CDR1 SGHNT and CDR2 YYREEE come from the germline V gene (reference sequence). This CDR3 is CASSRFGDTQYF. CDR3 nucleotide sequence: TGTGCCAGCAGCCGTTTCGGAGATACGCAGTATTTT.

In regard to this clone: Mismatch with germline at one junction end may stem from a read error. J is TRBJ2-5 and V is TRBV7-7; 8 positions agree with TRBD2. In germline, CDR1 is SSHAT, CDR2 FNYEAQ (reference sequence). This CDR3 has 16 residues. CDR3 protein: CASSLERGSFQETQYF. Written as DNA, the CDR3 is TGTGCTAGCAGTCTGGAGCGGGGGAGTTTCCAAGAGACCCAGTACTTC.

The chain joins TRBV5-5 to TRBJ2-2; D is undetermined. The germline V gene encodes CDR1 SGHKS and CDR2 YYEKEE (reference sequence). Trimming pared 3 bases from V and 5 bases from J, leaving 11 bases between. CDR3 size: 14 residues. CDR3 loop: CASSYTFWTGELFF. The DNA for the CDR3 is TGTGCCAGCAGCTATACATTCTGGACCGGGGAGCTGTTTTTT.

This clone was detected only once. V gene TRBV11-2 combines with J gene TRBJ1-5; D remains unclear. The V gene's germline CDR1 is SGHAT and CDR2 FQNNGV. The CDR3 loop spans 12 amino acids. V lost 4 bases, J lost 6 bases, and 7 bases lay in between. As DNA, the CDR3 is TGTGCCAGCAGCTCCCTCTCTCAGCCCCAGCATTTT. This translates into CASSSLSQPQHF.